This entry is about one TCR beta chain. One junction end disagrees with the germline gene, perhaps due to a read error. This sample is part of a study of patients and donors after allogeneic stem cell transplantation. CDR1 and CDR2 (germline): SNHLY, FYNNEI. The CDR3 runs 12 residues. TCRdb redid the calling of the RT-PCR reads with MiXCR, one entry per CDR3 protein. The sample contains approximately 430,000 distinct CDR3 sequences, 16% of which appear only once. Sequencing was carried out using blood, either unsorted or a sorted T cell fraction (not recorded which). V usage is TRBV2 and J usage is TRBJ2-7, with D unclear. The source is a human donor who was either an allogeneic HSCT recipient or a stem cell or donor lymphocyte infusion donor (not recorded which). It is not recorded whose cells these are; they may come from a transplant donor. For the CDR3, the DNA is TGTGCCAGCAGAGAAGCTCCTTGGACGCAGTACTTC. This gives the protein CASREAPWTQYF.